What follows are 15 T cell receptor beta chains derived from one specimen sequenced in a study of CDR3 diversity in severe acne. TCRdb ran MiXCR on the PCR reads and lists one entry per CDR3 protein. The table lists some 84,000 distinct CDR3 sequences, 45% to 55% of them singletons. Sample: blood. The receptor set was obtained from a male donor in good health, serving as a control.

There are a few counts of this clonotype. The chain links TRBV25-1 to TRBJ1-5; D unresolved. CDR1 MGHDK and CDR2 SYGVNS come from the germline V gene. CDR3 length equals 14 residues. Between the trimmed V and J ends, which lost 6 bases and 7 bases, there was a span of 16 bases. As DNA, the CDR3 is TGTGCCAGCAGCTTAGGCGGGGATGGGCAGCCCCAGCATTTT. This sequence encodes CASSLGGDGQPQHF.

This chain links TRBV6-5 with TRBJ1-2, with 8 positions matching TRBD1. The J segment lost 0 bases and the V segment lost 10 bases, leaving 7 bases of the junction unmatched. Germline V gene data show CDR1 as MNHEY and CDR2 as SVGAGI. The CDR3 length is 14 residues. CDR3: CATDRQGSNYGYTF. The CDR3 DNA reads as TGTGCCACCGATAGACAGGGGTCTAACTATGGCTACACCTTC.

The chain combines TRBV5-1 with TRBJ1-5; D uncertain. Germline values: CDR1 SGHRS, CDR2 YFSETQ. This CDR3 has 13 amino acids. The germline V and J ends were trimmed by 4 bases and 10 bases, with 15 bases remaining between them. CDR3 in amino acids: CASSVDQSGPQHF. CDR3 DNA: TGCGCCAGCAGCGTGGACCAGAGTGGACCCCAGCATTTT.

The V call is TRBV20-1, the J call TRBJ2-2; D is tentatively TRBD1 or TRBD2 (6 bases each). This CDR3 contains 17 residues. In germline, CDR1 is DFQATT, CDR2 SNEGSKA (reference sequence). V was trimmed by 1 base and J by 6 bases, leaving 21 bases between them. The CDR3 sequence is CSARGGYRAGEAGELFF. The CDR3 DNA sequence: TGCAGTGCTAGAGGGGGATACCGGGCAGGGGAGGCCGGGGAGCTGTTTTTT.

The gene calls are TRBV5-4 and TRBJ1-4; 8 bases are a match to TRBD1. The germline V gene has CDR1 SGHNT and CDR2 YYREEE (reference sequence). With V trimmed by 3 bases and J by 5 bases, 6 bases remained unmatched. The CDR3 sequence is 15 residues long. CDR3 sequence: CASSSSDRVNEKLFF. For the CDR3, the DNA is TGTGCCAGCAGCTCGTCGGACAGGGTGAATGAAAAACTGTTTTTT.

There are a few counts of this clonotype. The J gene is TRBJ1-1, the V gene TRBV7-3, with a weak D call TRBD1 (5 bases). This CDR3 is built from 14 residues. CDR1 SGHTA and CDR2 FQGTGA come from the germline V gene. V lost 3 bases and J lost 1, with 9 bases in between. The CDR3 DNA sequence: TGTGCCAGCAGCTTGGGGGGATCGAACACTGAAGCTTTCTTT. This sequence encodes CASSLGGSNTEAFF.

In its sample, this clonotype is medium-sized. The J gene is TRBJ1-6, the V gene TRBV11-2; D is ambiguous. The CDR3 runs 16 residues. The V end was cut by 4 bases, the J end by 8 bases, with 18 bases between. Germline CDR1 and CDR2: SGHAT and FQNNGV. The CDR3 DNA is TGTGCCAGCAGCTCCGGCCAGTGGACGACCTATTCACCCCTCCACTTT. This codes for CASSSGQWTTYSPLHF.

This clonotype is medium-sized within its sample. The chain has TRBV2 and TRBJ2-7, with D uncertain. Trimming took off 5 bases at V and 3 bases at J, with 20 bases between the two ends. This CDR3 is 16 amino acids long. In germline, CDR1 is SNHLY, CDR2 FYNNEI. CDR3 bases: TGTGCCAGCAGTCCCCACACGGTCCAAGACATCTACGAGCAGTACTTC. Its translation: CASSPHTVQDIYEQYF.

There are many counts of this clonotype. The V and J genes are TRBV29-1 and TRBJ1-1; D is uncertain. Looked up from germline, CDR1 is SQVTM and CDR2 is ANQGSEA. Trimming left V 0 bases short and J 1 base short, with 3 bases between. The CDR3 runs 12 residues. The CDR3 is CSVEERNTEAFF. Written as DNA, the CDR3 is TGCAGCGTTGAAGAGAGGAACACTGAAGCTTTCTTT. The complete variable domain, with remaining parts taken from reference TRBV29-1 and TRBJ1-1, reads SAVISQKPSRDICQRGTSLTIQCQVDSQVTMMFWYRQQPGQSLTLIATANQGSEATYESGFVIDKFPISRPNLTFSTLTVSNMSPEDSSIYLCSVEERNTEAFFGQGTRLTVV.

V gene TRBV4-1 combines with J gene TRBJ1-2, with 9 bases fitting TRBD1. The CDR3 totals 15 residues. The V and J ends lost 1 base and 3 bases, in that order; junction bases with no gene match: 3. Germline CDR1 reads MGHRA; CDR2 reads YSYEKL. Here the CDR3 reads CASSQVTGGDYGYTF. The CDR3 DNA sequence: TGCGCCAGCAGCCAAGTGACAGGGGGGGACTATGGCTACACCTTC.

The CDR3: CASSLPSQNTGQGYTF. The CDR3 DNA reads as TGTGCCAGCAGTTTACCCTCCCAGAACACGGGTCAAGGCTACACCTTC. The V gene is TRBV28, the J gene TRBJ1-2; D not resolved. Trimming cost V 2 bases and J 8 bases, with 21 bases left between them. Germline assignment: CDR1 MDHEN and CDR2 SYDVKM. The CDR3 has 16 amino acids.

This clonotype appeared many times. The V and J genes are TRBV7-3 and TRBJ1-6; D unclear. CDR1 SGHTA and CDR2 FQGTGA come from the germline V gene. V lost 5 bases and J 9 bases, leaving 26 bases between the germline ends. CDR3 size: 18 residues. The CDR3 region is CASSQTFTGGGVGSPLHF. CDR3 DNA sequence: TGTGCCAGCAGCCAAACATTTACGGGAGGTGGGGTAGGTTCACCCCTCCACTTT.

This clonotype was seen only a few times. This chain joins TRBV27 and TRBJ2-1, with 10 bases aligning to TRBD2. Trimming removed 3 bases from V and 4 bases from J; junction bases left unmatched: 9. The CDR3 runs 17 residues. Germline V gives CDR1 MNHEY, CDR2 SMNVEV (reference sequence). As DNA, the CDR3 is TGTGCCAGCAGTTTCCTAAGAGCGGGAGGGATTTACAATGAGCAGTTCTTC. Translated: CASSFLRAGGIYNEQFF.

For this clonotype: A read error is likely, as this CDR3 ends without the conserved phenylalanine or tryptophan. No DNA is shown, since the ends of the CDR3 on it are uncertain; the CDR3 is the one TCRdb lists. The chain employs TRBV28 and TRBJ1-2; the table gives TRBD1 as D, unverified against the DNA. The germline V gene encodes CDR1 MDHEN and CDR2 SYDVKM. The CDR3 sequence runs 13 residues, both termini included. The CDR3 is CASSLDGGRGSTS.

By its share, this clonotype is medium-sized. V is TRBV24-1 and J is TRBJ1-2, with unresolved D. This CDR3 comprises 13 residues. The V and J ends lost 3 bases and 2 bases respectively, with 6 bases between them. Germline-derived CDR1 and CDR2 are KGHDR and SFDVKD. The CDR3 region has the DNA TGTGCCACCAGTGATAATAAGAACTATGGCTACACCTTC. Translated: CATSDNKNYGYTF.